These 8 T cell receptor beta chains were sequenced from one sample in a study of control samples from healthy donors and cancer patients. The assay was immunoSEQ multiplex PCR, and TCRdb's table has in-frame clones only and misses some. Here the sample spans some 96,000 clones, roughly nine tenths being singletons. The material sequenced was blood. The receptors derive from a woman in her forties or fifties in good health.

The chain is built from TRBV5-1 and TRBJ2-2; no definite D call. Germline CDR1 is SGHRS and CDR2 is YFSETQ. This CDR3 is built from 15 residues. Trimming removed 2 bases from V and 0 bases from J, with 8 bases in between. The CDR3 loop reads CASSFGSPNTGELFF. In DNA form, the CDR3 reads TGCGCCAGCAGCTTTGGCTCCCCGAACACCGGGGAGCTGTTTTTT.

The chain combines TRBV27 with TRBJ2-2; no reliable D call. The CDR3 covers 12 residues. The germline CDR1 and CDR2 sequences are MNHEY and SMNVEV (reference sequence). With 2 bases removed from V and 2 bases from J, the gap between germline ends came to 0 bases. This CDR3 is CASSLNTGELFF. The CDR3 DNA reads TGTGCCAGCAGTTTAAACACCGGGGAGCTGTTTTTT.

The V gene is TRBV4-1, the J gene TRBJ1-4; perhaps TRBD1 as D (5 bases). CDR1 is MGHRA, CDR2 YSYEKL, per germline. Trimming pared 1 base from V and 7 bases from J, leaving 16 bases between. The CDR3 loop spans 16 amino acids. CDR3 coding DNA: TGCGCCAGCAGCCAAGGTTCTTCGGGGGTGGGTGAAAAACTGTTTTTT. Amino acid sequence: CASSQGSSGVGEKLFF.

V and J are TRBV7-3 and TRBJ2-1, with D possibly matching TRBD1 (6 bases). Trimming took 3 bases from V and 2 from J, leaving 11 bases between them. The germline V gene has CDR1 SGHTA and CDR2 FQGTGA. CDR3 length: 15 residues. The CDR3 coding sequence is TGTGCCAGCAGCTTCGGACAGTCGGCCTACAATGAGCAGTTCTTC. Its protein is CASSFGQSAYNEQFF.

V usage is TRBV2 and J usage is TRBJ2-7; 8 nucleotides agree with TRBD1. The trim removed 5 bases at V and 3 bases at J, leaving 15 bases unmatched. CDR3 size: 17 residues. Germline V gene sequence: CDR1 SNHLY, CDR2 FYNNEI. The CDR3 DNA follows: TGTGCCAGCAGTCCCCTTTATTACGGACAGGGAGGCTACGAGCAGTACGTC. It encodes CASSPLYYGQGGYEQYV.

This chain joins TRBV7-2 and TRBJ1-2, with 8 positions matching TRBD1. The CDR3 covers 15 residues. Unmatched junction bases numbered 10, after V lost 2 bases and J lost 8 bases. CDR1 is SGHTA and CDR2 is FQGNSA in the germline V gene. The CDR3 sequence is CASSLKVPGQAGYTF. CDR3 nucleotides: TGTGCCAGCAGCTTAAAGGTGCCGGGACAGGCGGGCTACACCTTC.

This chain links TRBV2 with TRBJ1-3; 7 bases are shared with TRBD1. Germline V gives CDR1 SNHLY, CDR2 FYNNEI. CDR3 size: 15 residues. V shed 5 bases, J shed 1 base, and the junction held 5 bases outside the gene matches. The CDR3 reads CASSTQGGSGNTIYF. CDR3 in DNA: TGTGCCAGCAGTACTCAGGGGGGTTCTGGAAACACCATATATTTT.

V is TRBV27 and J is TRBJ1-1, with D perhaps matching TRBD1 (5 bases). V dropped 7 bases and J dropped 1 base, with 10 bases sitting between them. The CDR3 contains 13 residues. Germline assignment: CDR1 MNHEY and CDR2 SMNVEV (reference sequence). The CDR3 spells CASTREGNTEAFF. CDR3 nucleotide sequence: TGTGCCAGCACCAGGGAGGGGAACACTGAAGCTTTCTTT.